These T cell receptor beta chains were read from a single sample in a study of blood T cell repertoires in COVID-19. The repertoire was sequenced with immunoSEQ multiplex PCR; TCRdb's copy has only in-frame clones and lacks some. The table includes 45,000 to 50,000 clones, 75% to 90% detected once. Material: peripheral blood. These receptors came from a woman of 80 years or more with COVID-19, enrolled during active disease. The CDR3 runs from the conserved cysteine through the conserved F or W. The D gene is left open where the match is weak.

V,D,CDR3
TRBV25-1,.,CASRTVSNTGELFF
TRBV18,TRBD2,CASSPPAGKPNTGELFF
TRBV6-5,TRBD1,CATGTGTGGYEQYF
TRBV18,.,CASSEMSTGELFF
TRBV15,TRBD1,CATSRGNRGPNYGYTF
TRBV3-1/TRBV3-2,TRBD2,CASSQGRTSGRGDYNEQFF
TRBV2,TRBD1,CASSGGTASTF
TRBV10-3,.,CAISESRNRVNYGYTF
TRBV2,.,CASNRGGNTEAFF
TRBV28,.,CASSFAGVNTGELFF
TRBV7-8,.,CASSLAQPIPGEQYF
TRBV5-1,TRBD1,CASSFGTGMTGELFF
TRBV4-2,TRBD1,CASSQVTGADGELFF
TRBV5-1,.,CASSLSGVDTEAFF
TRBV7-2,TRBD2,CASSLRLAGGGQETQYF
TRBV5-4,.,CASSGQASSYNEQFF
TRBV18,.,CASSPQEGDTQYF
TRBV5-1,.,CASSLTRYNEQFF
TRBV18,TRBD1,CASSPETGWRETQYF
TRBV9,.,CASSVGVGGTKNTEAFF
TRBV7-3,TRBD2,CASSLSTVAGYYNEQFF
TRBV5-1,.,CASSLGLLTRGNYGYTF
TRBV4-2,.,CASSQAGGNSYEQYF
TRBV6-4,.,CASSGGGREACRGYTF
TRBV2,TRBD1,CASTGTGSFTDTQYF
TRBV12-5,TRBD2,CASGPGLAGGRGTGELFF
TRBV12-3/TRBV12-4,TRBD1,CASNSDRGREQYF
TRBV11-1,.,CASSTGTQNTEAFF
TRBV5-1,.,CASSSGNTEAFF
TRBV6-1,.,CASSETGPYGYTF
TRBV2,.,CASNPPFENEQFF
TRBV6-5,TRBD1,CASSPRTGTQPQHF
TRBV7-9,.,CASSRSGWEYPSYEQYF
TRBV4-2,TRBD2,CASSQASGGQYF
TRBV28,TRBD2,CASSLSGAQYF
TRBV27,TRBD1,CASSTQGPNTEAFF
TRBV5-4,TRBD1,CASSPDRDYGYTF